This passage covers 11 T cell receptor beta chains from one sample sequenced in a study of CD8 T cells in Susac syndrome. With random hexamers, reverse transcription was performed on about 0.45 to 1 ug of RNA. MiXCR was run by TCRdb on the immunoSEQ multiplex PCR reads, yielding one entry per CDR3 protein. This table has around 180,000 distinct CDR3 sequences, approximately 93% appearing once. The sample consisted of CD4+ T cells from PBMCs. The origin of the receptors is a human donor with multiple sclerosis.

V and J are TRBV10-3 and TRBJ2-5, with D maybe TRBD2 (5 bases). The CDR3 is 16 amino acids. The V and J ends lost 0 bases and 7 bases respectively, with 18 bases between them. Germline V gene data show CDR1 as ENHRY and CDR2 as SYGVKD. Written as DNA, the CDR3 is TGTGCCATCAGTGAGTCTGGCTCTAGCCCGGCGGGGACCCAGTACTTC. This codes for CAISESGSSPAGTQYF.

The chain is built from TRBV28 and TRBJ2-1, with D possibly being TRBD2 (5 bases). The CDR3 extends over 14 amino acids. V lost 3 bases and J 6 bases, leaving 12 bases between the germline ends. The germline CDR1 and CDR2 sequences are MDHEN and SYDVKM. The CDR3 bases are TGTGCCAGCAGTTTGGCTAGCTTCGGCAATGAGCAGTTCTTC. Protein: CASSLASFGNEQFF.

The chain uses TRBV2 and TRBJ2-7; 15 bases map to TRBD2. Per the germline V gene, CDR1 is SNHLY and CDR2 is FYNNEI. V was pared by 5 bases and J by 7 bases, with 9 bases of the junction left unmatched. This CDR3 has 16 residues. This chain's CDR3 is CASSSNPGLAGGEQYF. CDR3 in DNA: TGTGCCAGCAGTTCCAACCCGGGACTAGCGGGAGGTGAGCAGTACTTC.

The CDR3 loop is CASRRQEPYEQYF. Here the CDR3 DNA reads TGTGCCAGCAGAAGACAGGAACCCTACGAGCAGTACTTC. The chain joins TRBV28 to TRBJ2-7, with D maybe TRBD1 (6 bases). The CDR3 spans 13 residues. The V end lost 6 bases, the J end lost 2 bases, and 11 bases lay between the germline ends. Germline V gene sequence: CDR1 MDHEN, CDR2 SYDVKM. Full variable domain (outside the CDR3, taken from reference TRBV28 and TRBJ2-7): DVKVTQSSRYLVKRTGEKVFLECVQDMDHENMFWYRQDPGLGLRLIYFSYDVKMKEKGDIPEGYSVSREKKERFSLILESASTNQTSMYLCASRRQEPYEQYFGPGTRLTVT.

This clonotype was seen only once. The J gene is TRBJ2-5, the V gene TRBV18, with D unresolved. This CDR3 contains 13 residues. The V gene's germline CDR1 is KGHSH and CDR2 LQKENI. V was pared by 2 bases and J by 5 bases, with 9 bases between. The CDR3: CASSPRLKETQYF. The CDR3 nucleotides are TGTGCCAGCTCACCAAGGTTAAAGGAGACCCAGTACTTC.

The chain recombines TRBV7-2 with TRBJ2-3; the match to TRBD1 covers 7 bases. The CDR3 is made up of 13 amino acids. Germline lookup yields CDR1 SGHTA and CDR2 FQGNSA. V trimming: 5 bases; J trimming: 10 bases; junction bases outside the gene matches: 9. CDR3 loop: CASSNTRGTAQYF. The CDR3 DNA is TGTGCCAGCAGCAACACTAGGGGGACAGCGCAGTATTTT.

The chain has TRBV6-6 and TRBJ1-3, with 7 bases lining up with TRBD1. The germline gives CDR1 MNHNY, CDR2 SVGAGI (reference sequence). V lost 8 bases and J lost 0; bases outside the gene matches: 4. The CDR3 runs to 14 residues. Here the CDR3 DNA reads TGTGCCAGCGCCGGACAGGCCTCTGGAAACACCATATATTTT. Protein product: CASAGQASGNTIYF.

This sequence joins TRBV4-3 and TRBJ2-2; 14 positions match TRBD2. The junction had 4 bases not matched to a gene; V was cut back by 2 bases and J by 5 bases. Germline V gene lookup returns CDR1 LGHNA and CDR2 YSLEER. The CDR3 is 17 residues long. This CDR3 reads CASSQWGLAGETGELFF. In nucleotides, the CDR3 is TGCGCCAGCAGCCAATGGGGACTAGCGGGAGAAACCGGGGAGCTGTTTTTT.

The chain is built from TRBV28 and TRBJ2-7; perhaps TRBD2 as D (5 bases). Trimming left V 6 bases short and J 0 bases short, with 15 bases between. Germline CDR1 and CDR2: MDHEN and SYDVKM. This CDR3 has 15 residues. The CDR3 region is CASRSSSGNSYEQYF. The CDR3 nucleotides are TGTGCCAGCAGATCATCGAGCGGAAACTCCTACGAGCAGTACTTC.

The rearrangement uses TRBV15 and TRBJ1-5, with 7 bases identical to TRBD1. V lost 5 bases, J lost 0 bases, and 10 bases stayed unmatched. This CDR3 contains 17 residues. From germline, CDR1 is LNHNV and CDR2 YYDKDF (reference sequence). The CDR3: CATSPFGTVYSNQPQHF. In DNA, the CDR3 is TGTGCCACCAGCCCTTTCGGGACAGTTTATAGCAATCAGCCCCAGCATTTT.

V gene TRBV7-2 combines with J gene TRBJ2-1; possibly TRBD2 for D (5 bases). The CDR3 runs 15 residues. Trimming took 1 base from V and 7 from J, leaving 14 bases between them. Germline V CDR1 and CDR2: SGHTA, FQGNSA. CDR3 sequence: CASSLGGPRRNEQFF. In DNA, the CDR3 is TGTGCCAGCAGCTTAGGAGGGCCCCGGAGGAATGAGCAGTTCTTC.